This T cell receptor (beta chain) was found in a study of OX40 agonist ivuxolimab in advanced cancers. About the study: At roughly 80% male, the cohort had a mean age of about 60 years, ranging from roughly 20 to 90. Study-wide results and caveats: Clonal expansion among partial responders at 0.1-3.0 mg/kg ranked near the lowest. Average numbers of expanded clones were greater in CD8+ T cells than in CD4+.

In the case of this clone: Its antigen is undetermined.

The CDR3 sequence is 16 residues long. Germline trimming cut 3 bases from V and 11 bases from J; bases unmatched to any gene: 17. Germline V lookup: CDR1 SGHAT, CDR2 FQNNGV. Sequenced by immunoSEQ multiplex PCR; TCRdb stores in-frame clones only, minus some. The sample has 70,000 to 90,000 clones; about four fifths are singletons. Patients were excluded for autoimmune disease history or systemic immunosuppression. The TCR was taken from an adult with an advanced solid tumor such as melanoma, head and neck, liver or kidney cancer. The starting material was CD4+ or CD8+ T cells sorted from blood, obtained in a trial of the OX40 agonist ivuxolimab. V and J are TRBV11-2 and TRBJ2-5; 8 positions agree with TRBD1. In DNA form, the CDR3 reads TGTGCCAGCAGCTTCGGGATCGACAGGGGTAGTGTGGAGCAGTACTTC. Translating gives CASSFGIDRGSVEQYF.